This T cell receptor (beta chain) was identified in a study of cytomegalovirus exposure and HLA in healthy donors. A multiplex PCR was run with 60 Vbeta primers and 13 Jbeta primers. Using immunoSEQ multiplex PCR, the repertoire was profiled, and TCRdb retains in-frame clones only, with some absent. In the table there are 150,000 to 200,000 clones, roughly 80% of which are singletons. The sequence was collected from a woman aged 40 to 50 in good health and CMV-seropositive. Sequenced sample: PBMCs.

CDR3 protein: CASSFGDRGNNEQFF. The CDR3 DNA follows: TGTGCCAGCAGCTTTGGGGACAGGGGTAACAATGAGCAGTTCTTC. V gene TRBV5-5 combines with J gene TRBJ2-1, with 10 nucleotides matching TRBD1. J lost 5 bases, V lost 2 bases, and 4 bases had no gene match. The CDR3 covers 15 residues. Germline CDR1 SGHKS, CDR2 YYEKEE (reference sequence).